This T cell receptor beta chain appears in the sequencing data of a study of T-cell reconstitution after alpha-beta-depleted transplantation in children. This clonotype was seen a handful of times. Its antigen remains unidentified. Study outcomes and limitations: Expanded graft clones, several hundred of them, were reportedly the source of alpha-beta T cells about two months after transplant. Surviving recipient T cells and thymic progenitors produced the high day-60 TCRbeta diversity seen in some patients. T-cell counts and diversity were attributed mostly to newly produced T cells one year after transplant.

Unique molecular identifiers were used to barcode this TCRbeta library. TCRdb re-called the PCR reads through MiXCR, storing one row per CDR3 protein. Among about 580,000 distinct CDR3 sequences, about 23% were seen once, and the ten largest hold 14%. The specimen comprised PBMCs, mostly from graft donor cells, sampled 360 days after TCRalphabeta/CD19-depleted stem cell transplant. The sequence derives from a boy under two years old who had a stem cell transplant for acute myeloid leukemia, so the T cells may come from the graft donor.

The CDR3 DNA reads TGTGCCAGCAGCAGGATGGATAGCAATCAGCCCCAGCATTTT. This sequence encodes CASSRMDSNQPQHF. The chain is built from TRBV9 and TRBJ1-5; no definite D call. This CDR3 is built from 14 residues. V gave up 4 bases and J gave up 0 bases, with 8 bases separating them. The germline V gene has CDR1 SGDLS and CDR2 YYNGEE.